This T cell receptor (beta chain) was observed in a study of a mutant IDH1 vaccine in newly diagnosed glioma. The wider study: Vaccination of patients was performed eight times, in weeks 1, 3, 5, 7, 11, 15, 19 and 23. Onset of vaccination occurred 4-6 weeks following radiotherapy alone, or with temozolomide cycles. Receipt of radiotherapy, temozolomide, or both preceded the study, and most received both.

The sample's time point: week 11, during vaccination. A single vaccine dose contained 300 ug of mutant IDH1 20-mer peptide, and topical imiquimod was used with it. Worth noting for this clone: Its antigen is still unknown.

Profiling relied on immunoSEQ multiplex PCR, and the TCRdb table lists in-frame clones only, not all of them. Found here are about 120,000 clones, over 75% of them singletons; the top ten hold under 5.5%. The source material was PBMCs, sampled from a glioma patient whose treatment included an IDH1 peptide vaccine. The source of this sequence is a man in his forties with glioma.

The CDR3 loop reads CASSGTGFWQPQHF. The CDR3 coding sequence is TGTGCCAGCAGTGGGACAGGGTTTTGGCAGCCCCAGCATTTT. The chain employs TRBV27 and TRBJ1-5; 9 nucleotides line up with TRBD1. Trimming removed 5 bases from V and 7 bases from J; junction bases left unmatched: 6. Germline loops: CDR1 MNHEY, CDR2 SMNVEV (reference sequence). This CDR3 comprises 14 residues.